A selection of T cell receptor beta chains follows, all from one sample in a study of graft-versus-host responses after intestinal transplantation. What these receptors recognize is not known. Sequenced by immunoSEQ multiplex PCR; TCRdb stores in-frame clones only, minus some. The sample records about 120,000 clones, 85% to 95% being singletons. The starting material was unstimulated CD8+ T cells sorted from spleen or lymph node cells, obtained before intestinal transplant. Receptor source: a human donor who received an intestinal transplant. Each CDR3 is given with its conserved first and last residue. D genes are given only for firm matches. Only some rows state a clone size, as once, few, many or a class for expanded clones.

abundance	d_gene	v_gene	j_gene	CDR3nt	CDR3aa
once	NA	TRBV28	TRBJ1-2	TGTGCCAGCAGTTTATCGGAGTTTGGCTATGGCTACACCTTC	CASSLSEFGYGYTF
NA	NA	TRBV7-9	TRBJ2-1	TGTGCCAGCAGCTTACTTTTGACAGATCCTTACAATGAGCAGTTCTTC	CASSLLLTDPYNEQFF
NA	NA	TRBV28	TRBJ1-5	TGTGCCAGCAGTTTGACCGCATGGCATCAGCCCCAGCATTTT	CASSLTAWHQPQHF
NA	NA	TRBV27	TRBJ2-3	TGTGCCAGCAGTTTAGCTATTAGCACAGATACGCAGTATTTT	CASSLAISTDTQYF
NA	TRBD1	TRBV5-6	TRBJ1-1	TGTGCCAGCAGCTTCAAGGGACAGGGAAACACTGAAGCTTTCTTT	CASSFKGQGNTEAFF
NA	NA	TRBV2	TRBJ2-2	TGTGCCACCGAGGGGACCGGGGAGCTGTTTTTT	CATEGTGELFF
NA	NA	TRBV4-2	TRBJ2-2	TGTGCCAGCAGCCAAGAACTTTACACCGGGGAGCTGTTTTTT	CASSQELYTGELFF
NA	TRBD1	TRBV2	TRBJ2-5	TGTGCCAGCAGTATACCGTGGGACAGTAATAAAGAGACCCAGTACTTC	CASSIPWDSNKETQYF
NA	NA	TRBV5-6	TRBJ2-3	TGTGCCAGCAGATTCGGCACAGATACGCAGTATTTT	CASRFGTDTQYF
once	NA	TRBV11-2	TRBJ2-1	TGTGCCAGCAGCTTAGCGGTAGGGGACAATGAGCAGTTCTTC	CASSLAVGDNEQFF
NA	TRBD2	TRBV11-2	TRBJ2-3	TGTGCCAGCAGCCCTGGGACTAGCGGGAGCCCAGATACGCAGTATTTT	CASSPGTSGSPDTQYF
NA	NA	TRBV15	TRBJ1-5	TGTGCCACCAGCAGAGGACCAGGGGCAGGGAAAGGCCAGCCCCAGCATTTT	CATSRGPGAGKGQPQHF
NA	NA	TRBV30	TRBJ2-7	TGTGCCTGGAGAGAGGACTACGAGCAGTACTTC	CAWREDYEQYF
NA	NA	TRBV9	TRBJ2-7	TGTGCCAGCAGCTTAAACCGGGGCGAGCAGTACTTC	CASSLNRGEQYF
NA	TRBD1	TRBV2	TRBJ2-7	TGTGCCAGCAGTGAACCGGGACAGGGGGATTACGAGCAGTACTTC	CASSEPGQGDYEQYF
NA	NA	TRBV2	TRBJ1-6	TGTGCCAGCAGCGCCTTTTCGGATAATTCACCCCTCCACTTT	CASSAFSDNSPLHF
NA	NA	TRBV19	TRBJ2-7	TGTGCCAGTAGTTACGCGGGATCCTACGAGCAGTACTTC	CASSYAGSYEQYF
NA	NA	TRBV27	TRBJ1-5	TGTGCCAGCAGTTTATACGGGGGGAATCAGCCCCAGCATTTT	CASSLYGGNQPQHF
NA	NA	TRBV10-2	TRBJ2-3	TGCGCCAGCAGTGCCCGGGAGAAGGGAGATACGCAGTATTTT	CASSAREKGDTQYF
NA	NA	TRBV19	TRBJ1-5	TGTGCCAGTAGTCTCGGACAGTATAGCAATCAGCCCCAGCATTTT	CASSLGQYSNQPQHF
NA	NA	TRBV6-1	TRBJ2-7	TGTGCCAGCAGTGAATGGTACGAGCAGTACTTC	CASSEWYEQYF
NA	NA	TRBV13	TRBJ1-1	TGTGCCAGCAGCTTTGAAGGAGAAGAGGTCACTGAAGCTTTCTTT	CASSFEGEEVTEAFF
NA	NA	TRBV5-1	TRBJ2-7	TGCGCCAGCAGCCCGGAGATTTTAGGGTACGAGCAGTACTTC	CASSPEILGYEQYF
NA	NA	TRBV10-3	TRBJ2-1	TGTGCCATCAGTGACGGGGCTAGCCCTACCTACAATGAGCAGTTCTTC	CAISDGASPTYNEQFF
NA	NA	TRBV7-9	TRBJ2-3	TGTGCCAGCAGCTTAGCCACAGATACGCAGTATTTT	CASSLATDTQYF
NA	TRBD2	TRBV4-1	TRBJ2-7	TGCGCCAGCAGCCGTAGCGGGGAGCAGTACTTC	CASSRSGEQYF